This T cell receptor (beta chain) was obtained from a study of blood T cell repertoires in COVID-19. Study-wide context: PBMCs, B-cell-depleted T cells, or T cells provided the cDNA or gDNA that made up the material.

Cohorts were determined from participant-reported clinical history. The CDR3 loop spans 14 amino acids. Germline V gene sequence: CDR1 SGHRS, CDR2 YFSETQ. Trimming left V 3 bases short and J 1 base short, with 10 bases between. Original methodology: The assay estimated nucleated cells by amplifying reference gene primers. Here immunoSEQ multiplex PCR was the method, and the copy in TCRdb shows in-frame clones only, minus some. The V and J calls and clone size were taken over from that table, and D and trimming were inferred from the DNA. This sample has hundreds of thousands of clones, with around nine tenths found just once.

Specimen: PBMCs or T cells enriched from blood (not recorded which). The J gene is TRBJ2-5, the V gene TRBV5-1; no clear D. The clonotype comes from a woman between 50 and 59 years old who had recovered from COVID-19. CDR3 amino acids: CASSSLMAQETQYF. Here the CDR3 DNA reads TGCGCCAGCAGCTCTCTTATGGCCCAAGAGACCCAGTACTTC.